This T cell receptor (beta chain) was obtained from a study of shared clonotypes between healthy human individuals. Details on this clone: Its antigen is unidentified.

Positive CCR7 selection of CD45RO-negative cells yielded the naive CD8 cells, and terminally differentiated effector memory CD45RA+ cells were excluded. Researchers divided each subset's genomic DNA evenly across several immunoSEQ plates. Assay used: immunoSEQ multiplex PCR; TCRdb lists only in-frame clones, some missing. The sample holds around 2,000,000 clones, 93% seen once. J lost 1 base, V lost 4 bases, and 14 bases had no gene match. Germline V lookup: CDR1 SGHDT, CDR2 YYEEEE. This CDR3 comprises 17 residues. Study-wide findings and caveats: Clonotypes not shared had lower generation probabilities than those common to all four donors.

Sequenced input: naive CD8+ T cells from PBMCs. The sequence was obtained from a man between 18 and 35 years old in good health. Some clones in this sample may be carry-over from other donors' samples. V and J are TRBV5-6 and TRBJ2-7; 7 positions match TRBD2. CDR3 sequence (DNA): TGTGCCAGCAGCCGGCCCCTAGGAAGCGGGGCTTCCTACGAGCAGTACTTC. Protein sequence: CASSRPLGSGASYEQYF.